The 27 T cell receptor beta chains below all came from one sample that was sequenced in a study of blood T cell repertoires in COVID-19 (dated by TCRdb to the early 2020s). Library preparation used the immunoSEQ multiplex PCR assay. Imported from immuneACCESS, the table was reduced by TCRdb to in-frame sequences with V and J called. These copies leave out some clones; in studies compared against another copy, an unresolved V gene accounts for under half, and the cause of the remainder is not known. The sample table contains 400,000 to 450,000 clones; only one count was recorded for approximately 90% of them. The ten largest clones represent roughly 0.84% of the sample. The specimen was peripheral blood. The receptors were gathered from a man aged 18 to 30 with COVID-19, enrolled during active disease.

The genes are TRBV6-1 and TRBJ1-2; D gene unclear. The CDR3 is made up of 14 amino acids. Trimming stripped 0 bases from V and 4 bases from J, with 9 bases between. CDR1 is MNHNS and CDR2 is SASEGT in the germline V gene. Written as DNA, the CDR3 is TGTGCCAGCAGTGAAGCGCGGGCGGCCTATGGCTACACCTTC. This translates into CASSEARAAYGYTF.

This clone was counted a few times. This chain uses TRBV2 with TRBJ1-2; tentative D call: TRBD1 (6 bases). V was clipped by 3 bases and J by 7 bases, with 9 bases between them. The CDR3 covers 12 residues. Germline CDR1 and CDR2: SNHLY and FYNNEI. CDR3 DNA: TGTGCCAGCAGTGAGACAGGCCGTGGCTACACCTTC. This gives the protein CASSETGRGYTF. The complete variable domain, with remaining parts taken from reference TRBV2 and TRBJ1-2, reads EPEVTQTPSHQVTQMGQEVILRCVPISNHLYFYWYRQILGQKVEFLVSFYNNEISEKSEIFDDQFSVERPDGSNFTLKIRSTKLEDSAMYFCASSETGRGYTFGSGTRLTVV.

The V call is TRBV4-1, the J call TRBJ2-3; 8 bases are shared with TRBD2. The V segment lost 6 bases and the J segment 3 bases; nucleotides outside the gene matches: 8. The CDR3 totals 15 residues. Germline loops: CDR1 MGHRA, CDR2 YSYEKL. The CDR3 loop is CASRLTSGRTDTQYF. In DNA, the CDR3 is TGCGCCAGCAGGCTTACTAGCGGACGAACAGATACGCAGTATTTT.

The chain is built from TRBV5-1 and TRBJ2-3; 11 nucleotides align to TRBD2. Germline V gene sequence: CDR1 SGHRS, CDR2 YFSETQ. V lost 5 bases and J lost 8; bases outside the gene matches: 19. The CDR3 consists of 18 residues. CDR3 amino acids: CASRHDAALTSGTGTQYF. In DNA form, the CDR3 reads TGCGCCAGCAGGCACGACGCCGCCCTGACTAGCGGGACCGGTACGCAGTATTTT. Variable domain in full (rest from reference TRBV5-1 and TRBJ2-3): KAGVTQTPRYLIKTRGQQVTLSCSPISGHRSVSWYQQTPGQGLQFLFEYFSETQRNKGNFPGRFSGRQFSNSRSEMNVSTLELGDSALYLCASRHDAALTSGTGTQYFGPGTRLTVL.

V is TRBV6-5 and J is TRBJ2-2; D may be TRBD1 (5 bases). The germline V gene encodes CDR1 MNHEY and CDR2 SVGAGI. Deletions cut 2 bases from V and 0 bases from J, with 10 bases between. The CDR3 loop spans 16 amino acids. The CDR3, as DNA: TGTGCCAGCAGTTACGAGGCCAGGGCGAACACCGGGGAGCTGTTTTTT. Residues: CASSYEARANTGELFF.

The chain has TRBV24-1 and TRBJ1-5; 8 nucleotides line up with TRBD1. CDR3 length: 16 amino acids. Germline assignment: CDR1 KGHDR and CDR2 SFDVKD. Losses at the gene ends were 4 bases for V and 4 bases for J; bases not matched to a gene: 8. The CDR3, as DNA: TGTGCCACCAGTGAAGGTGACAGGGGTCCTAATCAGCCCCAGCATTTT. It encodes CATSEGDRGPNQPQHF.

This chain uses TRBV21-1 with TRBJ1-2; the tabulated D call, TRBD1, remains unverified against the DNA. TRBV21-1 is a listed pseudogene. The CDR3 extends over 15 amino acids. CDR3 sequence: CASSKDGGGHYGYTF. Here the CDR3 DNA reads TGTGCCAGCAGCAAAGATGGGGGCGGGCACTATGGCTACACCTTC.

The chain has TRBV12-3 or TRBV12-4 and TRBJ1-1; 11 positions match TRBD1. J was trimmed by 5 bases and V by 6 bases; bases with no gene match: 2. The CDR3 length is 13 residues. The CDR3 region has the DNA TGTGCCAGCAGCGGGACAGGGGGTACTGAAGCTTTCTTT. It translates to CASSGTGGTEAFF.

The chain has TRBV21-1 and TRBJ2-5; TRBD2, as called in the table, went unchecked against the DNA. TRBV21-1 is described as a pseudogene. The CDR3 consists of 17 residues. CDR3 sequence (DNA): TGTGCCAGCAGCCCCTATGGAGCGGGGGGACGGATAGGGACCCAGTACTTC. Protein product: CASSPYGAGGRIGTQYF.

The V gene is TRBV10-3, the J gene TRBJ2-3; 8 bases fit TRBD2. CDR1 is ENHRY, CDR2 SYGVKD, per germline. There are 16 residues in the CDR3. The V gene end was trimmed by 2 bases and the J gene end by 6 bases; junction bases not matched to a gene: 10. This CDR3 is CAISEGGGQVPDTQYF. The CDR3 nucleotides read TGTGCCATCAGTGAGGGCGGGGGGCAGGTCCCTGATACGCAGTATTTT.

In DNA, the CDR3 is TGTGCCAGCAGCCAAGAGGCCGAGCAGTTCTTC. Its translation: CASSQEAEQFF. J is TRBJ2-1 and V is TRBV14; D is undetermined. The germline CDR1 and CDR2 sequences are SGHDN and FVKESK. The CDR3 covers 11 residues. V dropped 0 bases and J dropped 10 bases, with 4 bases sitting between them.

The J gene is TRBJ1-2, the V gene TRBV5-8; D gene ambiguous. Trimming removed 1 base from V and 8 bases from J, with 6 bases in between. The CDR3 is made up of 11 amino acids. Per germline, CDR1 SGHTS and CDR2 YDEGEE. The CDR3 region is CASSLLRGYTF. In DNA, the CDR3 is TGTGCCAGCAGCTTGTTACGGGGCTACACCTTC. The entire variable domain, with the rest obtained from reference TRBV5-8 and TRBJ1-2, is as follows: EAGVTQSPTHLIKTRGQQATLRCSPISGHTSVYWYQQALGLGLQFLLWYDEGEERNRGNFPPRFSGRQFPNYSSELNVNALELEDSALYLCASSLLRGYTFGSGTRLTVV.

The J gene is TRBJ1-4, the V gene TRBV30; D perhaps matches TRBD1 (6 bases). The V and J ends lost 1 base and 7 bases respectively, with 13 bases between them. The CDR3 length is 14 residues. Germline CDR1 reads GTSNPN; CDR2 reads SVGIG (reference sequence). The CDR3: CAWSGNSGAEKLFF. DNA for the CDR3: TGTGCCTGGAGTGGAAACTCAGGGGCTGAAAAACTGTTTTTT.

The chain combines TRBV3-1 (or the pseudogene TRBV3-2) with TRBJ2-7, with D uncertain. The CDR3 has 14 amino acids. V shed 2 bases and J shed 1 base, with 9 bases lying between them. CDR1 is LGHDT and CDR2 is YNNKEL in the germline V gene (reference sequence). DNA for the CDR3: TGTGCCAGCAGCCAAAAAATCCAGTCCTACGAGCAGTACTTC. Amino acid sequence: CASSQKIQSYEQYF.

The J gene is TRBJ1-1, the V gene TRBV9, with unresolved D. The ends were cut back, 4 bases at V and 2 bases at J, with 3 bases in the middle. CDR1 is SGDLS and CDR2 is YYNGEE in the germline V gene. The CDR3 totals 11 residues. In nucleotides, the CDR3 is TGTGCCAGCAGCCTAAACACTGAAGCTTTCTTT. Encoded protein: CASSLNTEAFF.

This clone was observed a handful of times. The rearrangement links TRBV6-1 to TRBJ1-5; unclear D gene. This CDR3 spans 16 amino acids. Germline CDR1 reads MNHNS; CDR2 reads SASEGT. The V end lost 2 bases, the J end lost 2 bases, and 13 bases lay between the germline ends. The CDR3: CASSEWRSPGNQPQHF. CDR3 bases: TGTGCCAGCAGTGAATGGAGGTCCCCGGGCAATCAGCCCCAGCATTTT.

This rearrangement joins TRBV18 to TRBJ1-4; D may be TRBD1 (5 bases). V lost 1 base, J lost 8 bases, and 14 bases lay in between. The CDR3 runs to 15 residues. CDR1 is KGHSH and CDR2 is LQKENI in the germline V gene. In DNA, the CDR3 is TGTGCCAGCTCACCACAAGGGCCAAAGGGGGAAAAACTGTTTTTT. Translating gives CASSPQGPKGEKLFF.

The gene calls are TRBV14 and TRBJ2-1, with 9 bases fitting TRBD2. With V trimmed by 4 bases and J by 9 bases, 10 bases remained unmatched. Looked up from germline, CDR1 is SGHDN and CDR2 is FVKESK. This CDR3 spans 15 amino acids. The CDR3 reads CASSRQRGAFSEQFF. DNA for the CDR3: TGTGCCAGCAGCCGACAGCGGGGGGCCTTTTCTGAGCAGTTCTTC.

The chain employs TRBV9 and TRBJ2-1; TRBD2 might be the D (6 bases). This CDR3 contains 13 residues. V lost 6 bases, J lost 7 bases, and 14 bases lay in between. Germline V gene sequence: CDR1 SGDLS, CDR2 YYNGEE. CDR3 loop: CASNAFGGNEQFF. The CDR3 region has the DNA TGTGCCAGCAATGCTTTCGGGGGAAATGAGCAGTTCTTC.

Note on this clone: The sample carries other DNA sequences with the same CDR3. This chain joins TRBV5-4 and TRBJ2-3; D unresolved. The CDR3 totals 13 residues. Looked up from germline, CDR1 is SGHNT and CDR2 is YYREEE (reference sequence). V gave up 1 base and J gave up 1 base, with 4 bases separating them. In nucleotides, the CDR3 is TGTGCCAGCAGCTTGTCGGGCACAGATACGCAGTATTTT. It codes for CASSLSGTDTQYF.

The V call is TRBV4-1, the J call TRBJ1-2, with TRBD1 matching over 7 bases. Trimming at V came to 4 bases and at J to 2 bases, leaving 4 bases not matched to a gene. The CDR3 is 14 amino acids. CDR1 is MGHRA, CDR2 YSYEKL, per germline. In DNA, the CDR3 is TGCGCCAGCAGCCCACCGGGACAGAACTATGGCTACACCTTC. The encoded protein is CASSPPGQNYGYTF.

V is TRBV27 and J is TRBJ1-1; a possible D gene is TRBD1 (5 bases). From germline, CDR1 is MNHEY and CDR2 SMNVEV (reference sequence). V dropped 8 bases and J dropped 3 bases, with 19 bases sitting between them. The CDR3 runs to 15 residues. CDR3 amino acids: CASHPQAGGYTEAFF. CDR3 coding DNA: TGTGCCAGCCACCCACAGGCGGGGGGGTACACTGAAGCTTTCTTT.

This clone was detected only once. The chain employs TRBV6-4 and TRBJ2-7; a possible D gene is TRBD2 (6 bases). The CDR3 is 18 residues long. V dropped 3 bases and J dropped 4 bases, with 25 bases sitting between them. In germline, CDR1 is MRHNA, CDR2 SNTAGT. CDR3 sequence: CASSEPDGTSPWGYEQYF. The CDR3 DNA sequence: TGTGCCAGCAGTGAACCCGACGGGACTTCCCCGTGGGGTTACGAGCAGTACTTC.

CDR3 sequence reads: CATSDLGPSGGTGELFF. Here the CDR3 DNA reads TGTGCCACCAGTGACCTCGGACCTAGCGGGGGGACCGGGGAGCTGTTTTTT. The chain uses TRBV24-1 and TRBJ2-2; TRBD2 matches 11 bases. Trimming at V came to 4 bases and at J to 5 bases, leaving 8 bases not matched to a gene. The CDR3 runs to 17 residues. Per germline, CDR1 KGHDR and CDR2 SFDVKD.

The J gene is TRBJ1-4, the V gene TRBV4-2; possible D gene TRBD1, 5 bases. The CDR3 is made up of 16 amino acids. Trimming took off 4 bases at V and 6 bases at J, with 18 bases between the two ends. Germline V CDR1 and CDR2: LGHNA, YNFKEQ. As DNA, the CDR3 is TGTGCCAGCAGCCCACGACAGCAACCTTCTTATGAAAAACTGTTTTTT. Protein product: CASSPRQQPSYEKLFF.

V gene TRBV5-4 combines with J gene TRBJ2-5, with D possibly TRBD2 on 6 matching bases. Trimming pared 4 bases from V and 3 bases from J, leaving 10 bases between. CDR3 length: 13 residues. Looked up from germline, CDR1 is SGHNT and CDR2 is YYREEE (reference sequence). In DNA form, the CDR3 reads TGTGCCAGCAGCGCGTGGGAGGAAGAGACCCAGTACTTC. Translation gives CASSAWEEETQYF.

The chain links TRBV6-5 to TRBJ2-2; D unresolved. V lost 6 bases, J lost 2 bases, and 13 bases lay in between. The CDR3 is 15 residues long. Germline CDR1 reads MNHEY; CDR2 reads SVGAGI. The CDR3 is CASRPPLLNTGELFF. The CDR3 region has the DNA TGTGCCAGCAGGCCACCCCTACTCAACACCGGGGAGCTGTTTTTT.